The following is a TCR beta chain sequence with its context. As originally analysed: The assay estimated nucleated cells by amplifying reference gene primers. The data were produced by immunoSEQ multiplex PCR, yet TCRdb's version contains in-frame clones alone and is incomplete. V, J and clone size derive from that table, while D and trimming were established from the DNA sequence. There are about 400,000 clones in the sample; roughly 86% occur only once, and 2% to 2.5% lies in the top ten. These data are taken from a study of blood T cell repertoires in COVID-19. Looking at the study overall: Samples of COVID-19 (acute and convalescent) were obtained from the United States, Italy and Spain.

This sequence was found in a woman between 40 and 50 years old with acute COVID-19. The sequencing sample was made of PBMCs or T cells enriched from blood (not recorded which).

This CDR3 reads CASSGTSSSYNEQFF. CDR3 coding DNA: TGTGCCAGCAGTGGAACTAGCTCTTCCTACAATGAGCAGTTCTTC. This chain links TRBV2 with TRBJ2-1; D is perhaps TRBD2 (6 bases). This CDR3 has 15 amino acids. Between the trimmed V and J ends, which lost 4 bases and 1 base, there was a span of 11 bases. Looked up from germline, CDR1 is SNHLY and CDR2 is FYNNEI.